Shown below are 24 T cell receptor beta chains from a single sample sequenced in a study of blood T cells in healthy people across ages. For the second PCR, which ran for about 7 to 11 cycles, a sample-barcoded 5' primer and a J-beta primer mix were used. One entry per CDR3 protein, called by TCRdb with MiXCR from the 5' RACE reads. The data hold about 1 million distinct CDR3 sequences, with 35% to 55% observed a single time. The source material was blood. The origin of the receptors is a woman aged 55-75 years in good health.

This clonotype came up a few times. The rearrangement links TRBV3-1 to TRBJ1-5; D is undetermined. CDR1 is LGHDT and CDR2 is YNNKEL in the germline V gene (reference sequence). The V end was cut by 3 bases, the J end by 3 bases, with 9 bases between. The CDR3 covers 14 residues. CDR3 sequence (DNA): TGTGCCAGCAGCCAGGCCGGGATCAATCAGCCCCAGCATTTT. Its translation is CASSQAGINQPQHF.

This clonotype was seen only a few times. This rearrangement joins TRBV7-2 to TRBJ1-6; 7 nucleotides match TRBD1. CDR3 length: 16 amino acids. V lost 2 bases and J lost 3; bases outside the gene matches: 4. CDR1 and CDR2 from the germline V gene are SGHTA and FQGNSA. The CDR3 sequence: CASSLQDRVYNSPLHF. The CDR3 DNA sequence: TGTGCCAGCAGCTTACAAGACAGGGTCTATAATTCACCCCTCCACTTT.

As for this clonotype: At one of its ends the junction is not consistent with the germline gene, which may arise from a read error. The chain has TRBV27 and TRBJ2-5; possible D gene TRBD1, 5 bases. TRBJ2-7 matches the DNA end more closely, so the J call is doubtful. The germline V gene has CDR1 MNHEY and CDR2 SMNVEV (reference sequence). The CDR3 loop spans 14 amino acids. In DNA, the CDR3 is TGTACCAGCAGTTGGGTTGGCAGGGTTGGCGAGCAGTACTTC. Encoded protein: CTSSWVGRVGEQYF.

V usage is TRBV7-2 and J usage is TRBJ2-3; D perhaps matches TRBD2 (5 bases). This CDR3 contains 15 residues. Germline loops: CDR1 SGHTA, CDR2 FQGNSA. Trimming stripped 5 bases from V and 1 base from J, with 13 bases between. The CDR3: CASSLGGLRTDTQYF. DNA for the CDR3: TGTGCCAGCAGCCTAGGAGGTCTACGCACAGATACGCAGTATTTT. Full variable domain (outside the CDR3, taken from reference TRBV7-2 and TRBJ2-3): GAGVSQSPSNKVTEKGKDVELRCDPISGHTALYWYRQSLGQGLEFLIYFQGNSAPDKSGLPSDRFSAERTGGSVSTLTIQRTQQEDSAVYLCASSLGGLRTDTQYFGPGTRLTVL.

This clonotype has a handful of counts. The V and J genes are TRBV5-1 and TRBJ2-7; 8 bases are a match to TRBD1. The V gene's germline CDR1 is SGHRS and CDR2 YFSETQ. This CDR3 comprises 14 residues. J was trimmed by 3 bases and V by 2 bases; bases with no gene match: 4. This CDR3 reads CASSLRTGFYEQYF. The CDR3 DNA is TGCGCCAGCAGCTTAAGGACAGGGTTCTACGAGCAGTACTTC.

This chain joins TRBV3-1 and TRBJ2-3; TRBD2 agrees at 11 bases. Germline CDR1 reads LGHDT; CDR2 reads YNNKEL (reference sequence). The CDR3 length is 15 residues. The V gene end was trimmed by 5 bases and the J gene end by 3 bases; junction bases not matched to a gene: 4. The CDR3 DNA reads as TGTGCCAGCAGCTTCACTAGCGGGAGTACAGATACGCAGTATTTT. As protein: CASSFTSGSTDTQYF.

V is TRBV12-3 or TRBV12-4 and J is TRBJ2-1, with D perhaps TRBD2 (6 bases). The length of the CDR3 is 14 residues. V was trimmed by 6 bases and J by 9 bases, leaving 18 bases between them. The CDR3 reads CASSKPGTDFEQFF. The DNA for the CDR3 is TGTGCCAGCAGCAAACCAGGGACTGACTTTGAGCAGTTCTTC.

This chain joins TRBV6-2 or TRBV6-3 and TRBJ2-7, with 8 bases lining up with TRBD2. J gave up 3 bases and V 2 bases, and 6 bases lay outside the gene matches. The CDR3 is 15 amino acids. Germline CDR1 reads MNHEY; CDR2 reads SVGEGT. The CDR3 is CASSYIGLADYEQYF. DNA for the CDR3: TGTGCCAGCAGTTACATCGGACTAGCAGACTACGAGCAGTACTTC.

This clonotype was seen a few times. The rearrangement uses TRBV7-9 and TRBJ2-3; no definite D call. Trimming cost V 5 bases and J 4 bases, with 7 bases left between them. The germline V gene encodes CDR1 SEHNR and CDR2 FQNEAQ (reference sequence). The CDR3 loop spans 12 amino acids. CDR3 bases: TGTGCCAGCAGCCAGTTCGCAGATACGCAGTATTTT. It yields the protein CASSQFADTQYF.

The chain links TRBV10-3 to TRBJ2-3; no definite D call. Trimming removed 10 bases from V and 2 bases from J, with 16 bases in between. There are 14 residues in the CDR3. The V gene's germline CDR1 is ENHRY and CDR2 SYGVKD. CDR3 amino acids: CATTNYPDTDTQYF. CDR3 DNA: TGTGCCACCACCAACTACCCCGACACAGATACGCAGTATTTT.

A word on this clonotype: One end of the junction varies from germline; a read error may be responsible. The chain carries TRBV3-1 and TRBJ2-1, with D perhaps TRBD2 (5 bases). Germline values: CDR1 LGHDT, CDR2 YNNKEL (reference sequence). The CDR3 is 16 residues long. CDR3 bases: TGTGTCAGCAGCCAAGTTGCGGGTAGCTCCTACAATGAGCAGTTCTTC. Translating it yields CVSSQVAGSSYNEQFF.

The chain joins TRBV4-2 to TRBJ2-4; no clear D. The CDR3 is 14 residues long. The germline gives CDR1 LGHNA, CDR2 YNFKEQ. The germline V and J ends were trimmed by 0 bases and 11 bases, with 14 bases remaining between them. The CDR3 nucleotides read TGTGCCAGCAGCCAAGATCTGATAAGAGACGTTCAGTACTTC. Its protein is CASSQDLIRDVQYF.

The chain carries TRBV6-1 and TRBJ2-5, with 10 bases lining up with TRBD1. The CDR3 extends over 15 amino acids. Germline CDR1 MNHNS, CDR2 SASEGT. The junction had 8 bases not matched to a gene; V was cut back by 6 bases and J by 4 bases. CDR3 bases: TGTGCCAGCAGCAGGACAGGGGGGTTAGCAGAGACCCAGTACTTC. The encoded protein is CASSRTGGLAETQYF.

The CDR3 sequence is CASSPRGVPRYEQYF. Written as DNA, the CDR3 is TGTGCCAGCAGCCCCCGTGGGGTACCCCGTTACGAGCAGTACTTC. This rearrangement joins TRBV13 to TRBJ2-7; D remains unclear. The germline gives CDR1 PRHDT, CDR2 FYEKMQ (reference sequence). The CDR3 has 15 amino acids. V lost 5 bases and J lost 4, with 18 bases in between. The variable domain in full, with the rest retrieved from reference TRBV13 and TRBJ2-7, is AAGVIQSPRHLIKEKRETATLKCYPIPRHDTVYWYQQGPGQDPQFLISFYEKMQSDKGSIPDRFSAQQFSDYHSELNMSSLELGDSALYFCASSPRGVPRYEQYFGPGTRLTVT.

V gene TRBV28 combines with J gene TRBJ2-1; 7 bases align to TRBD2. CDR3 length equals 16 residues. Germline trimming cut 4 bases from V and 8 bases from J; bases unmatched to any gene: 14. Germline V CDR1 and CDR2: MDHEN, SYDVKM. CDR3 DNA sequence: TGTGCCAGCAGTTACCCCTTGGGGGAGGGTGGGGATGAGCAGTTCTTC. It translates to CASSYPLGEGGDEQFF.

This chain joins TRBV5-1 and TRBJ2-5; D is uncertain. V was pared by 7 bases and J by 2 bases, with 9 bases between. Germline V gene lookup returns CDR1 SGHRS and CDR2 YFSETQ. The CDR3 length is 12 residues. The CDR3 nucleotides read TGCGCCAGCGGTTTGGGTCAAGAGACCCAGTACTTC. It codes for CASGLGQETQYF.

This clonotype turned up a few times. The rearrangement joins TRBV6-1 to TRBJ2-3, with D hard to call. Trimming removed 6 bases from V and 6 bases from J, with 7 bases in between. The CDR3 is 11 residues long. CDR1 and CDR2 from the germline V gene are MNHNS and SASEGT. CDR3: CASSVSDTQYF. Here the CDR3 DNA reads TGTGCCAGCAGCGTTTCTGATACGCAGTATTTT.

With respect to this clonotype: A junction boundary mismatches the germline segment, possibly from a read error. CDR3 in DNA: TGTGCCAGTAGCCGGACTAGCGGGAGGACCCTCTCCTACAATGAGCAGTTCTTC. Translated: CASSRTSGRTLSYNEQFF. The rearrangement uses TRBV14 and TRBJ2-1; TRBD2 matches 14 bases. CDR3 length: 18 residues. Germline assignment: CDR1 SGHDN and CDR2 FVKESK.

The chain couples TRBV27 to TRBJ1-2; 7 nucleotides align to TRBD1. The length of the CDR3 is 17 residues. Germline V gene lookup returns CDR1 MNHEY and CDR2 SMNVEV (reference sequence). The V segment lost 6 bases and the J segment 6 bases; nucleotides outside the gene matches: 19. Here the CDR3 reads CASRTRAGGGYYHGYTF. The CDR3 region has the DNA TGTGCCAGCAGGACGCGCGCAGGGGGTGGATACTACCATGGCTACACCTTC.

This clonotype was observed many times. The J gene is TRBJ1-1, the V gene TRBV7-2; D is uncertain. V lost 0 bases and J lost 1, with 3 bases in between. CDR3 length: 13 residues. Germline CDR1 and CDR2: SGHTA and FQGNSA. The CDR3 DNA is TGTGCCAGCAGCTTAGCACAGAACACTGAAGCTTTCTTT. Protein sequence: CASSLAQNTEAFF.

This chain connects TRBV20-1 to TRBJ2-4, with D possibly TRBD2 on 6 matching bases. The end of the DNA is better explained by TRBJ2-7, so the J call may be wrong. The CDR3 runs to 15 residues. The germline V gene encodes CDR1 DFQATT and CDR2 SNEGSKA (reference sequence). The CDR3 DNA sequence: TGCAGTGCTAGTGGGGTTGCAGGCGGGGTCTACGAGCAGTACTTC. Its protein product is CSASGVAGGVYEQYF.

The sample holds a few counts of this clonotype. This chain connects TRBV5-1 to TRBJ2-1; a weak D match, TRBD2 (7 bases). V was pared by 6 bases and J by 8 bases, with 21 bases between. The germline V gene has CDR1 SGHRS and CDR2 YFSETQ. The CDR3 is 15 residues long. CDR3 nucleotides: TGCGCCAGCATTGGCCCCAAGGGGGGGCTCGATGAGCAGTTCTTC. It encodes CASIGPKGGLDEQFF.

The rearrangement joins TRBV13 to TRBJ2-6; D uncertain. The germline CDR1 and CDR2 sequences are PRHDT and FYEKMQ (reference sequence). CDR3 size: 16 residues. Deletions cut 5 bases from V and 3 bases from J, with 14 bases between. CDR3 residues: CASSPSVTYGANVLTF. The CDR3 DNA is TGTGCCAGCAGCCCGTCGGTGACGTATGGGGCCAACGTCCTGACTTTC.

This clonotype was observed a single time. The genes are TRBV20-1 and TRBJ2-1; tentatively, D is TRBD1 (9 bases). TRBJ2-7 matches the DNA end more closely, so the J call is doubtful. This CDR3 is 17 amino acids long. Germline CDR1 DFQATT, CDR2 SNEGSKA (reference sequence). The CDR3 nucleotides are TGCAGTGCTAGAGATCGGGGGGGACAGGGCTCCTACAATGAGCAGTACTTC. This encodes CSARDRGGQGSYNEQYF.